These T cell receptor beta chains were read from a single sample in a study of blood T cell repertoires in COVID-19. Assay used: immunoSEQ multiplex PCR; TCRdb lists only in-frame clones, some missing. This table has around 250,000 clones, around 87% appearing once. The specimen was peripheral blood. The source of these receptors is a woman aged 60-75 years with COVID-19, enrolled during active disease. The CDR3 runs from the conserved cysteine through the conserved F or W. A D gene is named only where the DNA matches it firmly. Part of the rows lack a size; the others show once, few, many or a class for expanded clones.

TRBV6-5,TRBD1,TRBJ1-2,NA,TGTGCCAGCCAGGTTGGCCAGGGGGCGGATTATGGCTACACCTTC,CASQVGQGADYGYTF
TRBV10-3,NA,TRBJ2-1,once,TGTGCCATCAGTGACCCAACGACCGGGAACGAGCAGTTCTTC,CAISDPTTGNEQFF
TRBV19,NA,TRBJ1-3,NA,TGTGCCAGTACTGCGAATCGGGAAATCGGAAACACCATATATTTT,CASTANREIGNTIYF
TRBV4-1,NA,TRBJ1-2,NA,TGCGCCAGCAGCCATCCTGTGACAGAAGGCTACACCTTC,CASSHPVTEGYTF
TRBV5-1,TRBD2,TRBJ2-7,NA,TGCGCCACCCAGGTGGCTAGCGGGGGATCGTTGGAGCAGTACTTC,CATQVASGGSLEQYF
TRBV6-5,TRBD1,TRBJ1-1,NA,TGTGCCAGCAGTTACGGGCAGGGGGTTGCAGCTTTCTTT,CASSYGQGVAAFF
TRBV28,TRBD1,TRBJ1-4,NA,TGTGCCAGCAGTTCTGGACAGGGACTTGCAACTAATGAAAAACTGTTTTTT,CASSSGQGLATNEKLFF
TRBV19,TRBD1,TRBJ2-3,NA,TGTGCCAGTAACTTCGGACAGGGGGGATATACGCAGTATTTT,CASNFGQGGYTQYF
TRBV6-2/TRBV6-3,NA,TRBJ1-1,NA,TGTGCCAGCAGTTACGAGGGGGTGAACACTGAAGCTTTCTTT,CASSYEGVNTEAFF
TRBV7-3,NA,TRBJ1-6,once,TGTGCCAGCAGCTTAAGAGGACGGGGGGCTTACTCACCCCTCCACTTT,CASSLRGRGAYSPLHF
TRBV5-1,NA,TRBJ2-7,NA,TGCGCCAGCAGCTTGGAAGTCGCAGGGGTGAGGGAGCAGTACTTC,CASSLEVAGVREQYF
TRBV7-9,TRBD1,TRBJ2-7,NA,TGTGCCAGCAGCTTTGGGGACAGGGCAACAAAAAGCCTATCCTACGAGCAGTACTTC,CASSFGDRATKSLSYEQYF
TRBV7-4,NA,TRBJ1-1,NA,TGTGCCAGCAGCTTACCGGGGGGGATGAACACTGAAGCTTTCTTT,CASSLPGGMNTEAFF